Listed here are 31 T cell receptor beta chains from one sample, sequenced in a study of shared clonotypes between healthy human individuals. Only in-frame clones appear in the TCRdb table, and some are missing; sequencing was by immunoSEQ multiplex PCR. The data show about 1 million clones, roughly 80% seen once. Sequenced sample: memory CD4+ T cells sorted from blood. Subset defined: CD45RA-negative fraction. The receptors derive from a man aged 18 to 29 in good health.

A remark on this clone: Other DNA variants within this sample encode the same CDR3. This chain connects TRBV5-1 to TRBJ1-3; weak D call: TRBD1 (5 bases). Trimming pared 0 bases from V and 1 base from J, leaving 8 bases between. Germline V gene sequence: CDR1 SGHRS, CDR2 YFSETQ. This CDR3 spans 15 amino acids. As DNA, the CDR3 is TGCGCCAGCAGCTTGGATGGGGGGTCTGGAAACACCATATATTTT. Translated, it gives CASSLDGGSGNTIYF.

The CDR3 DNA is TGTGCCAGCAGTTCGGGACTAGCGGGAAACTACGAGCAGTACTTC. It codes for CASSSGLAGNYEQYF. This chain uses TRBV6-1 with TRBJ2-7; 13 bases agree with TRBD2. The CDR3 covers 15 residues. Trimming at V came to 5 bases and at J to 3 bases, leaving 4 bases not matched to a gene. Germline V gene lookup returns CDR1 MNHNS and CDR2 SASEGT.

CDR3 sequence reads: CASSLAEAGAQYF. The CDR3 bases are TGTGCCAGCAGCTTAGCTGAGGCGGGGGCTCAGTATTTT. V usage is TRBV7-2 and J usage is TRBJ2-3; D is possibly TRBD2 (7 bases). From germline, CDR1 is SGHTA and CDR2 FQGNSA. The CDR3 runs 13 residues. The V and J ends lost 0 bases and 12 bases respectively, with 13 bases between them.

This chain uses TRBV10-3 with TRBJ1-3; the D is unclear. Trimming stripped 2 bases from V and 8 bases from J, with 13 bases between. There are 14 residues in the CDR3. Germline assignment: CDR1 ENHRY and CDR2 SYGVKD. The CDR3 loop is CAISEPGEGDTIYF. The CDR3 DNA sequence: TGTGCCATCAGTGAGCCCGGGGAAGGAGACACCATATATTTT.

This clone was observed a handful of times. This chain uses TRBV27 with TRBJ2-6; possibly TRBD2 for D (5 bases). Trimming took off 9 bases at V and 2 bases at J, with 8 bases between the two ends. The CDR3 runs to 13 residues. Germline CDR1 and CDR2: MNHEY and SMNVEV (reference sequence). CDR3 region: CARAGPGANVLTF. In nucleotides, the CDR3 is TGTGCCAGGGCGGGCCCTGGGGCCAACGTCCTGACTTTC.

This clone was seen a single time. The V call is TRBV30, the J call TRBJ2-7, with 12 bases fitting TRBD2. V shed 5 bases and J 6 bases; nucleotides not matched to a gene: 14. The CDR3 sequence is 16 residues long. From germline, CDR1 is GTSNPN and CDR2 SVGIG (reference sequence). CDR3 amino acids: CAWCLAPGLAGGEQYF. In DNA form, the CDR3 reads TGTGCCTGGTGCCTAGCACCGGGACTAGCGGGCGGCGAGCAGTACTTC.

This rearrangement joins TRBV12-5 to TRBJ2-2, with D tentatively TRBD2 (6 bases). V shed 6 bases and J shed 0 bases, with 17 bases lying between them. This CDR3 is 17 amino acids long. Germline assignment: CDR1 LGHNT and CDR2 FRNRAP. The CDR3 coding sequence is TGTGCTAGTGGCCAACCGAGCGGGCCCACGAACACCGGGGAGCTGTTTTTT. It translates to CASGQPSGPTNTGELFF.

The J gene is TRBJ1-4, the V gene TRBV23-1; D is undetermined. TRBV23-1 is assigned to the ORF class and has an uncertain function. Between the trimmed V and J ends, which lost 8 bases and 7 bases, there was a span of 14 bases. The CDR3 has 13 residues. The CDR3 coding sequence is TGCGCCAGCCCTCGAAGGGTTTGTGAAAAACTGTTTTTT. Its protein is CASPRRVCEKLFF.

The chain couples TRBV2 to TRBJ2-3; the match to TRBD2 covers 7 bases. This CDR3 region has 16 residues. Germline CDR1 reads SNHLY; CDR2 reads FYNNEI. With V trimmed by 4 bases and J by 2 bases, 9 bases remained unmatched. The DNA for the CDR3 is TGTGCCAGCAGTGTTGGGGCGGGGGTATACACAGATACGCAGTATTTT. Its translation: CASSVGAGVYTDTQYF.

This clone was recorded only once. The chain combines TRBV5-6 with TRBJ2-5; 10 bases line up with TRBD2. CDR1 and CDR2 (germline): SGHDT, YYEEEE. CDR3 size: 15 residues. V shed 1 base, J shed 4 bases, and the junction held 4 bases outside the gene matches. This CDR3 is CASSLLAGGRETQYF. DNA of the CDR3: TGTGCCAGCAGCTTGTTAGCGGGAGGCCGAGAGACCCAGTACTTC. The full variable domain, its missing parts supplied by reference TRBV5-6 and TRBJ2-5, is DAGVTQSPTHLIKTRGQQVTLRCSPKSGHDTVSWYQQALGQGPQFIFQYYEEEERQRGNFPDRFSGHQFPNYSSELNVNALLLGDSALYLCASSLLAGGRETQYFGPGTRLLVL.

This sequence joins TRBV6-6 and TRBJ2-7, with TRBD2 as a possible D gene (6 bases). The CDR3 totals 15 residues. With 4 bases removed from V and 0 bases from J, the gap between germline ends came to 13 bases. Germline CDR1 MNHNY, CDR2 SVGAGI (reference sequence). CDR3 amino acids: CASSSIADSSYEQYF. CDR3 DNA: TGTGCCAGCAGTTCCATAGCGGATAGCTCCTACGAGCAGTACTTC.

A word on this clone: In the same sample, other DNA sequences code for this CDR3. The chain couples TRBV2 to TRBJ2-5, with TRBD1 identical over 12 bases. The junction had 3 bases not matched to a gene; V was cut back by 7 bases and J by 6 bases. The CDR3 runs 13 residues. The germline V gene encodes CDR1 SNHLY and CDR2 FYNNEI. The chain's CDR3 is CASIRDRGQTQYF. CDR3 DNA sequence: TGTGCCAGCATCCGGGACAGGGGGCAGACCCAGTACTTC.

The V gene is TRBV11-2, the J gene TRBJ2-7; no clear D gene. The CDR3 sequence is 14 residues long. Germline V gene data show CDR1 as SGHAT and CDR2 as FQNNGV. With 0 bases removed from V and 2 bases from J, the gap between germline ends came to 8 bases. The CDR3 region has the DNA TGTGCCAGCAGCTTAGAAGGGCCGGCCTACGAGCAGTACTTC. The encoded protein is CASSLEGPAYEQYF.

The chain combines TRBV6-1 with TRBJ1-1, with no clear D. The CDR3 contains 14 residues. V was pared by 3 bases and J by 0 bases, with 8 bases between. CDR1 and CDR2 (germline): MNHNS, SASEGT. The CDR3 region has the DNA TGTGCCAGCAGTGAGTTTAGGGTGAACACTGAAGCTTTCTTT. It yields the protein CASSEFRVNTEAFF.

Of note for this clone: Other DNA sequences in this specimen translate into the identical CDR3. The chain combines TRBV5-1 with TRBJ2-5, with a tentative D call TRBD2 (6 bases). The germline V gene has CDR1 SGHRS and CDR2 YFSETQ. There are 13 residues in the CDR3. Trimming stripped 2 bases from V and 5 bases from J, with 10 bases between. Here the CDR3 DNA reads TGCGCCAGCAGCTTAGGAAGCGGGGAGACCCAGTACTTC. As protein: CASSLGSGETQYF.

Of note for this clone: Other nucleotide sequences from this sample produce the same CDR3. This sequence joins TRBV11-2 and TRBJ2-7; no reliable D call. The CDR3 contains 11 residues. CDR1 and CDR2 (germline): SGHAT, FQNNGV. The V gene lost 4 bases and the J gene lost 2 bases, with 3 bases spanning the gap. CDR3 bases: TGTGCCAGCAGCTCTGCCTACGAGCAGTACTTC. Protein sequence: CASSSAYEQYF.

The chain uses TRBV29-1 and TRBJ2-7; D remains unclear. CDR1 SQVTM and CDR2 ANQGSEA come from the germline V gene. V shed 4 bases and J shed 2 bases, with 9 bases lying between them. CDR3 length: 12 residues. CDR3 region: CSVVVTAYEQYF. In DNA form, the CDR3 reads TGCAGCGTTGTAGTAACGGCCTACGAGCAGTACTTC.

The V gene is TRBV5-1, the J gene TRBJ1-1; D may be TRBD1 (6 bases). Germline-derived CDR1 and CDR2 are SGHRS and YFSETQ. This CDR3 comprises 16 residues. The V gene lost 1 base and the J gene lost 1 base, with 14 bases spanning the gap. Written as DNA, the CDR3 is TGCGCCAGCAGCTTGTCACCCGGGACACAGAACACTGAAGCTTTCTTT. This sequence encodes CASSLSPGTQNTEAFF.

The rearrangement uses TRBV11-2 and TRBJ2-3; 9 positions match TRBD2. Germline V gene lookup returns CDR1 SGHAT and CDR2 FQNNGV. V lost 1 base to trimming and J lost 2 bases; unmatched junction nucleotides: 4. The CDR3 spans 16 residues. CDR3 coding DNA: TGTGCCAGCAGCTTAGGGACTAGCGTTTCCACAGATACGCAGTATTTT. Residues: CASSLGTSVSTDTQYF.

This clone was seen a single time. The V gene is TRBV9, the J gene TRBJ2-3; a possible D gene is TRBD2 (6 bases). CDR1 and CDR2 (germline): SGDLS, YYNGEE. This CDR3 has 16 residues. Trimming stripped 3 bases from V and 2 bases from J, with 16 bases between. The CDR3 spells CASSARGEPVTDTQYF. The DNA for the CDR3 is TGTGCCAGCAGCGCCCGCGGGGAGCCCGTCACAGATACGCAGTATTTT.

The CDR3 sequence: CASSPRREGLGGQPQHF. CDR3 sequence (DNA): TGTGCCAGCTCACCACGCAGGGAAGGATTGGGGGGACAGCCCCAGCATTTT. The chain couples TRBV18 to TRBJ1-5, with D maybe TRBD1 (5 bases). The germline gives CDR1 KGHSH, CDR2 LQKENI. Deletions cut 1 base from V and 7 bases from J, with 20 bases between. The CDR3 covers 17 residues.

The chain combines TRBV7-9 with TRBJ2-5; no definite D call. Germline CDR1 and CDR2: SEHNR and FQNEAQ (reference sequence). V was shortened by 2 bases and J by 4 bases, with 14 bases between the two germline ends. This CDR3 contains 15 residues. In nucleotides, the CDR3 is TGTGCCAGCAGCTTAAGGCTCGCACAGAGAGAGACCCAGTACTTC. Translation gives CASSLRLAQRETQYF.

The chain joins TRBV5-1 to TRBJ1-4, with no clear D. V was pared by 3 bases and J by 0 bases, with 12 bases between. Germline assignment: CDR1 SGHRS and CDR2 YFSETQ. The CDR3 spans 16 residues. As DNA, the CDR3 is TGCGCCAGCAGCTCCGGTAGGGCTGCAACTAATGAAAAACTGTTTTTT. It is translated as CASSSGRAATNEKLFF. Together with reference TRBV5-1 and TRBJ1-4, the CDR3 gives the full variable domain: KAGVTQTPRYLIKTRGQQVTLSCSPISGHRSVSWYQQTPGQGLQFLFEYFSETQRNKGNFPGRFSGRQFSNSRSEMNVSTLELGDSALYLCASSSGRAATNEKLFFGSGTQLSVL.

The rearrangement links TRBV7-8 to TRBJ2-7, with TRBD2 matching over 11 bases. Germline V gene data show CDR1 as SGHVS and CDR2 as FQNEAQ. This CDR3 comprises 16 residues. V was clipped by 5 bases and J by 6 bases; unmatched bases: 12. The CDR3 region is CASSPGGVAGGREQYF. In DNA, the CDR3 is TGTGCCAGCAGCCCCGGCGGGGTAGCGGGGGGGCGCGAGCAGTACTTC.

The chain carries TRBV11-2 and TRBJ2-7; possibly TRBD1 or TRBD2 for D (5 bases each). Trimming pared 7 bases from V and 2 bases from J, leaving 15 bases between. CDR1 SGHAT and CDR2 FQNNGV come from the germline V gene. This CDR3 is built from 14 residues. CDR3 amino acids: CASIKGTAPYEQYF. DNA of the CDR3: TGTGCCAGCATTAAGGGGACCGCTCCCTACGAGCAGTACTTC.

This chain links TRBV11-2 with TRBJ2-2, with D tentatively TRBD2 (5 bases). Germline V CDR1 and CDR2: SGHAT, FQNNGV. CDR3 size: 15 residues. The ends were cut back, 4 bases at V and 7 bases at J, with 16 bases in the middle. CDR3 DNA: TGTGCCAGCAGCTCAGGACTCCCCCGGGTCGGGGAGCTGTTTTTT. Its protein is CASSSGLPRVGELFF.

This chain connects TRBV28 to TRBJ1-2; 8 nucleotides agree with TRBD1. V shed 4 bases, J shed 8 bases, and the junction held 6 bases outside the gene matches. CDR1 is MDHEN, CDR2 SYDVKM, per germline. The CDR3 has 13 amino acids. CDR3 loop: CASSSRPGGGYTF. In nucleotides, the CDR3 is TGTGCCAGCAGTTCTCGTCCAGGGGGCGGCTACACCTTC.

V gene TRBV19 combines with J gene TRBJ2-2; TRBD2 is a possible D gene (5 bases). The CDR3 extends over 14 amino acids. The germline V and J ends were trimmed by 5 bases and 4 bases, with 11 bases remaining between them. Germline lookup yields CDR1 LNHDA and CDR2 SQIVND (reference sequence). The CDR3 spells CASSRPAGTGELFF. CDR3 sequence (DNA): TGTGCCAGTAGTCGGCCGGCGGGCACCGGGGAGCTGTTTTTT.

J is TRBJ1-1 and V is TRBV2; 9 bases agree with TRBD1. Germline CDR1 SNHLY, CDR2 FYNNEI. V was clipped by 3 bases and J by 0 bases; unmatched bases: 2. The CDR3 is made up of 15 amino acids. The CDR3 is CASSERQGVNTEAFF. The CDR3 region has the DNA TGTGCCAGCAGTGAGAGACAGGGGGTGAACACTGAAGCTTTCTTT.

The chain recombines TRBV7-9 with TRBJ2-1; 7 bases align to TRBD1. V trimming: 0 bases; J trimming: 7 bases; junction bases outside the gene matches: 6. Germline lookup yields CDR1 SEHNR and CDR2 FQNEAQ (reference sequence). This CDR3 is built from 15 residues. The CDR3 DNA follows: TGTGCCAGCAGCTTAGCGGCCGGACAGGTAAATGAGCAGTTCTTC. It is translated as CASSLAAGQVNEQFF.

This chain uses TRBV4-2 with TRBJ2-2; 9 nucleotides agree with TRBD2. Looked up from germline, CDR1 is LGHNA and CDR2 is YNFKEQ. Trimming cost V 0 bases and J 7 bases; bases outside gene matches: 9. The CDR3 extends over 17 amino acids. The CDR3 here is CASSQDPQRGAVGELFF. In nucleotides, the CDR3 is TGTGCCAGCAGCCAAGACCCCCAGCGGGGGGCGGTCGGGGAGCTGTTTTTT.